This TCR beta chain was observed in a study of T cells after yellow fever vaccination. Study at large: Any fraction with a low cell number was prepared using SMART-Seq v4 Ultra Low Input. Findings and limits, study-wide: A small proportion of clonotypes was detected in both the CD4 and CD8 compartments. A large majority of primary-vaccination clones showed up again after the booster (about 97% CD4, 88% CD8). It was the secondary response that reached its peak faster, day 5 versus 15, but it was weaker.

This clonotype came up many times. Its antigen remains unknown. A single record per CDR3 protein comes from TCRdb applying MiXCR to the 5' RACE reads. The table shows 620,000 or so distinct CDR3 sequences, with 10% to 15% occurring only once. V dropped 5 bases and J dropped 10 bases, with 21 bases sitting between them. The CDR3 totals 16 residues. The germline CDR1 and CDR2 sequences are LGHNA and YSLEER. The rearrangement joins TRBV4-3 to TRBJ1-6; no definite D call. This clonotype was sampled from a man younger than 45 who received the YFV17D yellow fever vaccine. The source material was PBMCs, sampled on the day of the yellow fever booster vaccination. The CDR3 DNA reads TGCGCCAGCAGCTCAGCGGTGGTAGGAGGCATGTCACCCCTCCACTTT. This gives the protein CASSSAVVGGMSPLHF.